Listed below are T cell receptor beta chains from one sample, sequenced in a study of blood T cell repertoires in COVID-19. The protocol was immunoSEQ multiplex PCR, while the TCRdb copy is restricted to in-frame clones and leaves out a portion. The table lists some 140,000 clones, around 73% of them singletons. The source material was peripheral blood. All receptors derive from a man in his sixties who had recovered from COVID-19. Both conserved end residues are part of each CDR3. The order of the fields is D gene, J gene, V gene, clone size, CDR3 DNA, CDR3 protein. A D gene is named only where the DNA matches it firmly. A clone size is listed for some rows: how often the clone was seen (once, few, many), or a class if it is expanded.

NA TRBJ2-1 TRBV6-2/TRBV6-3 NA TGTGCCAGCAGTTATGACACACCAAGCTACAATGAGCAGTTCTTC CASSYDTPSYNEQFF
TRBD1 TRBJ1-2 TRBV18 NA TGTGCCAGCTCACCCGGGACAGGGTGGGATAACTATGGCTACACCTTC CASSPGTGWDNYGYTF
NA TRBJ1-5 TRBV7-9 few TGTGCCAGCAGCCCCTCTACCGAGAATCAGCCCCAGCATTTT CASSPSTENQPQHF
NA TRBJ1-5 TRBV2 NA TGTGCCAGCAGCGCAATCGAGCAGGGGAGTCAGCCCCAGCATTTT CASSAIEQGSQPQHF
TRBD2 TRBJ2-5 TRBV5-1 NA TGCGCCAGCAGCACGACTAGCGGTCAAGAGACCCAGTACTTC CASSTTSGQETQYF
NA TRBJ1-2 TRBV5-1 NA TGCGCCAGCAGCAGAGTGAGGGAGGGTGGCTACACCTTC CASSRVREGGYTF
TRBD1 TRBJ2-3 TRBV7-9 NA TGTGCCAGCAGCCCTATGACAGGGGGTAGGGATACGCAGTATTTT CASSPMTGGRDTQYF
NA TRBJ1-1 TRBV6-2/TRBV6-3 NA TGTGCCAGCAGTTACTCGATTGTGACAGGGAACACTGAAGCTTTCTTT CASSYSIVTGNTEAFF
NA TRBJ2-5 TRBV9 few TGTGCCAGCAGCGTAGCCCAGGGCCAAGAGACCCAGTACTTC CASSVAQGQETQYF
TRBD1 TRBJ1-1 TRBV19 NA TGTGCCAGTAGTACACAGGGGGATACTGAAGCTTTCTTT CASSTQGDTEAFF
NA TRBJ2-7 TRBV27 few TGTGCCAGCAGTCGTAAAGAGCTGTACGAGCAGTACTTC CASSRKELYEQYF
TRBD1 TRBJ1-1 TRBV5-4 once TGTGCCAGCAGCGCCAGACAGGGGGGCACTGAAGCTTTCTTT CASSARQGGTEAFF
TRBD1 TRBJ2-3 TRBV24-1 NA TGTGCCACCAGTGTACAGGGGCCAACGGGAAATACGCAGTATTTT CATSVQGPTGNTQYF
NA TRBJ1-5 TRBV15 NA TGTGCCACCAGCAGACCGGGAAGGAATCAGCCCCAGCATTTT CATSRPGRNQPQHF
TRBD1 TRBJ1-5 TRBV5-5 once TGTGCCAGCAGCCCGGGACAGCATAGCAATCAGCCCCAGCATTTT CASSPGQHSNQPQHF
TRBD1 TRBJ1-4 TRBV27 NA TGTGCCAGCAGTCTCGCGGACAGGGAAGGGGAAAAACTGTTTTTT CASSLADREGEKLFF
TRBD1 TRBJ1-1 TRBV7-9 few TGTGCCAGCAGCTGGGGGACAGCGGAAGCTTTCTTT CASSWGTAEAFF
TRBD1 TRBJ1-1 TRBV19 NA TGTGCCAGTAGTATTGGGACAGGGGGCTTGAACACTGAAGCTTTCTTT CASSIGTGGLNTEAFF
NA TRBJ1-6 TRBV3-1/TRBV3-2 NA TGTGCCAGCAGCCCAAATTACCAGGCTTCACCCCTCCACTTT CASSPNYQASPLHF
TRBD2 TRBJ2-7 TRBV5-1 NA TGCGCCAGCAGCTTGGCCACGGGTACTAGCGGGATTTACGAGCAGTACTTC CASSLATGTSGIYEQYF
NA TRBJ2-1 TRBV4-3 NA TGCGCCAGCAGCCAAGATTCTTACGAGAATGAGCAGTTCTTC CASSQDSYENEQFF
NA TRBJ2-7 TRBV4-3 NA TGCGCCAGCAGCCAAGATTTGATAAGAACAGGGACCCCCTACGAGCAGTACTTC CASSQDLIRTGTPYEQYF
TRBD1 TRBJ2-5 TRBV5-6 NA TGTGCCAGCAGCTTGGGCGGGACAGGGCTTAAGACCCAGTACTTC CASSLGGTGLKTQYF
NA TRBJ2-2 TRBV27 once TGTGCCAGCAGCCCCTCCGCAGGGAACACCGGGGAGCTGTTTTTT CASSPSAGNTGELFF
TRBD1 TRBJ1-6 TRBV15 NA TGTGCCACCAGCAGACAGGGGGCAAATAGTAATTCACCCCTCCACTTT CATSRQGANSNSPLHF
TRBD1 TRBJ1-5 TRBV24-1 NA TGTGCCACCAGTGCCGGGACAGGGGGCCTGCCCCAGCATTTT CATSAGTGGLPQHF
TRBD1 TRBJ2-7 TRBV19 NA TGTGCCAGTAGTCCGGGACAGGGGGTAGGCGAGCAGTACTTC CASSPGQGVGEQYF
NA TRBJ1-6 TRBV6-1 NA TGTGCCAGCAGTGAAACAAGGGCAGGGTCACCCCTCCACTTT CASSETRAGSPLHF
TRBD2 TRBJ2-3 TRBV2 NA TGTGCCAGCAGTGATCGACTAGCGGGAGCGGGAGATACGCAGTATTTT CASSDRLAGAGDTQYF
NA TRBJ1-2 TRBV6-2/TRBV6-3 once TGTGCCAGCAGTTACGATACAACAGGGTCCTACTATGGCTACACCTTC CASSYDTTGSYYGYTF
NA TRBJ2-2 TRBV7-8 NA TGTGCCAGCAGCTTACAGGGTCCCCGCCTCAATGGGGAGCTGTTTTTT CASSLQGPRLNGELFF
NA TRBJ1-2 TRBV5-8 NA TGTGCCAGCAGCTTCTACTCGGGGGACTATGGCTACACCTTC CASSFYSGDYGYTF
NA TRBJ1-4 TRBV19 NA TGTGCCAGTAGTATAAGCGGACCAAATGAAAAACTGTTTTTT CASSISGPNEKLFF
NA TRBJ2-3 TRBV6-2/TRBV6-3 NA TGTGCCAGCAGTTACTCGACTACCCATAGCACAGATACGCAGTATTTT CASSYSTTHSTDTQYF
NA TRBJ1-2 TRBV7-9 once TGTGCCAGCAGCCACTCCAACACGGCGGGATATGGCTACACCTTC CASSHSNTAGYGYTF
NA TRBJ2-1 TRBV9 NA TGTGCCAGCAGCGGTAGCGGATCCTACAATGAGCAGTTCTTC CASSGSGSYNEQFF
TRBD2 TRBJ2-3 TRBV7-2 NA TGTGCCAGCAGCTTAGTCCGGGGGGGCCTGGCAGATACGCAGTATTTT CASSLVRGGLADTQYF
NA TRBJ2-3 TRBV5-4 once TGTGCCAGCAGTATTGACAGAGAACGGCAGTATTTT CASSIDRERQYF
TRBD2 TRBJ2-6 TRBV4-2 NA TGTGCCAGCAGCCCACCATCCGGGGTAGCGGGGGACTCTGGGGCCAACGTCCTGACTTTC CASSPPSGVAGDSGANVLTF
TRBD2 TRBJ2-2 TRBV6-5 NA TGTGCCAGCTCTGGGGGGGTGAACACCGGGGAGCTGTTTTTT CASSGGVNTGELFF
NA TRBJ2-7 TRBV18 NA TGTGCCAGCTCACAGTTGACAGAGCAAGGAAGGCAGTACTTC CASSQLTEQGRQYF